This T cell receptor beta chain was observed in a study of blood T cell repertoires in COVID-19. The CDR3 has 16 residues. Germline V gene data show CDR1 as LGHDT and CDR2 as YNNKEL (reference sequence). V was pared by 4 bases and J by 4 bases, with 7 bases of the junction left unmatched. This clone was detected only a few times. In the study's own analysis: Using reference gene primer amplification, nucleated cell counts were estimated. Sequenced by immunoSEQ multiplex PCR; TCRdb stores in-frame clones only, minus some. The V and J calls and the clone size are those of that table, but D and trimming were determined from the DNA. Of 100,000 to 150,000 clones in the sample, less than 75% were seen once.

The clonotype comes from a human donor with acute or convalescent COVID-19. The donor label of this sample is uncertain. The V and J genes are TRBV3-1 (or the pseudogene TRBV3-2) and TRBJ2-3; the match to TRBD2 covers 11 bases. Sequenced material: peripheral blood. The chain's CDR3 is CASSPLAGGTSDTQYF. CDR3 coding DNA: TGTGCCAGCAGCCCCTTAGCGGGGGGGACCTCAGATACGCAGTATTTT.